Each of the 13 T cell receptor beta chains below was sequenced from the same sample in a study of T-cell memory formation after mild COVID-19. TCRdb passed the 5' RACE reads through MiXCR, listing each CDR3 protein once. The table includes about 190,000 distinct CDR3 sequences, about a sixth detected once. The sample consisted of PBMCs or a T cell subset sorted from them (not recorded which). The source is an adult woman who had mild COVID-19 (a few samples of this study predate the infection). Cell type and time point are not known.

This clonotype was counted a few times. J is TRBJ2-7 and V is TRBV20-1, with 7 bases that match TRBD2. V shed 2 bases, J shed 3 bases, and the junction held 7 bases outside the gene matches. CDR3 length: 14 residues. The germline gives CDR1 DFQATT, CDR2 SNEGSKA (reference sequence). CDR3 coding DNA: TGCAGTGCTAGAATACTGGGCGGGAGCTACGAGCAGTACTTC. Translating gives CSARILGGSYEQYF.

The chain has TRBV6-5 and TRBJ2-1, with D possibly being TRBD2 (6 bases). Trimming pared 0 bases from V and 6 bases from J, leaving 15 bases between. The length of the CDR3 is 16 residues. Germline V gene lookup returns CDR1 MNHEY and CDR2 SVGAGI. In nucleotides, the CDR3 is TGTGCCAGCAGTTACTCGGGACTTCCCCGTTCCAATGAGCAGTTCTTC. Encoded protein: CASSYSGLPRSNEQFF.

The chain joins TRBV7-6 to TRBJ1-3; TRBD1 aligns across 10 bases. Per germline, CDR1 SGHVS and CDR2 FNYEAQ. The junction had 11 bases not matched to a gene; V was cut back by 5 bases and J by 4 bases. This CDR3 region has 17 residues. The CDR3 sequence is CASSPVPGQGPGNTIYF. The CDR3 coding sequence is TGTGCCAGCAGCCCCGTCCCGGGACAGGGGCCCGGAAACACCATATATTTT.

This clonotype was found a few times. The CDR3 nucleotides read TGTGCCAGCAGTCCGCAGGGGGGAGTGAACGGGGAGCTGTTTTTT. Amino acids: CASSPQGGVNGELFF. The rearrangement uses TRBV12-3 or TRBV12-4 and TRBJ2-2, with D maybe TRBD1 (7 bases). Trimming stripped 5 bases from V and 7 bases from J, with 17 bases between. There are 15 residues in the CDR3.

The V and J genes are TRBV28 and TRBJ1-1, with unresolved D. This CDR3 comprises 14 residues. Germline CDR1 MDHEN, CDR2 SYDVKM. Trimming took 9 bases from V and 11 from J, leaving 25 bases between them. The CDR3 coding sequence is TGTGCCAGTCAAGGTCGGGCAGGCCAAGAATGGGCTTTCTTT. Its translation is CASQGRAGQEWAFF. The full variable domain, with the rest looked up from reference TRBV28 and TRBJ1-1, is DVKVTQSSRYLVKRTGEKVFLECVQDMDHENMFWYRQDPGLGLRLIYFSYDVKMKEKGDIPEGYSVSREKKERFSLILESASTNQTSMYLCASQGRAGQEWAFFGQGTRLTVV.

The rearrangement links TRBV5-1 to TRBJ2-5; a weak D match, TRBD1 (5 bases). Trimming took off 0 bases at V and 9 bases at J, with 15 bases between the two ends. CDR3 length: 14 residues. Germline CDR1 and CDR2: SGHRS and YFSETQ. The CDR3 DNA reads as TGCGCCAGCAGCTTGGAGGGGCAGGCTACGTCCCAGTACTTC. Protein product: CASSLEGQATSQYF.

This clonotype was seen repeatedly, ten times or more. The chain uses TRBV3-1 and TRBJ1-1, with a weak D call TRBD1 (6 bases). Trimming removed 6 bases at V and 6 bases at J, with 11 bases between. The CDR3 has 12 amino acids. The V gene's germline CDR1 is LGHDT and CDR2 YNNKEL (reference sequence). CDR3 amino acids: CASRQQGSEAFF. The CDR3 coding sequence is TGTGCCAGCAGGCAACAGGGTTCTGAAGCTTTCTTT.

The V and J genes are TRBV7-2 and TRBJ2-1; TRBD2 aligns across 13 bases. CDR3 length: 13 amino acids. Germline assignment: CDR1 SGHTA and CDR2 FQGNSA. V dropped 3 bases and J dropped 16; count of bases not matched to a gene: 6. CDR3 loop: CASSLARTSGSFF. The CDR3 DNA sequence: TGTGCCAGCAGCTTGGCCCGGACTAGCGGGAGTTTCTTC.

This clonotype occurred a few times. The chain has TRBV3-1 and TRBJ1-2; D remains ambiguous. V was shortened by 1 base and J by 1 base, with 10 bases between the two germline ends. Germline assignment: CDR1 LGHDT and CDR2 YNNKEL (reference sequence). This CDR3 comprises 15 residues. This CDR3 reads CASSQVGRLNYGYTF. The CDR3 DNA is TGTGCCAGCAGCCAAGTTGGCAGGCTTAACTATGGCTACACCTTC.

This clonotype was recorded a few times. V is TRBV10-3 and J is TRBJ1-2; TRBD1 aligns across 7 bases. The CDR3 runs 15 residues. V lost 6 bases, J lost 6 bases, and 13 bases stayed unmatched. From germline, CDR1 is ENHRY and CDR2 SYGVKD. The chain's CDR3 is CAIRGIQQGFNGYTF. The CDR3 bases are TGTGCCATCAGAGGAATTCAACAGGGGTTTAATGGCTACACCTTC.

This clonotype came up a few times. The genes are TRBV12-3 or TRBV12-4 and TRBJ2-7, with a weak D call TRBD1 (7 bases). The ends were cut back, 7 bases at V and 6 bases at J, with 16 bases in the middle. CDR3 length: 13 amino acids. The CDR3 nucleotides read TGTGCCAGCAAGGAGGGGGCGCGGCTCGAGCAGTACTTC. Encoded protein: CASKEGARLEQYF.

This clonotype occurred a few times. The gene calls are TRBV29-1 and TRBJ1-1; TRBD1 might be the D (5 bases). The CDR3 consists of 16 residues. From germline, CDR1 is SQVTM and CDR2 ANQGSEA. Trimming took 4 bases from V and 0 from J, leaving 18 bases between them. The CDR3 DNA sequence: TGCAGCGTTGTCCTTAATCAGGGTTATATGAACACTGAAGCTTTCTTT. Amino acid sequence: CSVVLNQGYMNTEAFF. The full variable domain, rest sourced from reference TRBV29-1 and TRBJ1-1, is SAVISQKPSRDICQRGTSLTIQCQVDSQVTMMFWYRQQPGQSLTLIATANQGSEATYESGFVIDKFPISRPNLTFSTLTVSNMSPEDSSIYLCSVVLNQGYMNTEAFFGQGTRLTVV.

This clonotype was seen many times. V is TRBV6-2 or TRBV6-3 and J is TRBJ1-1, with D hard to call. V lost 0 bases and J 1 base, leaving 3 bases between the germline ends. Germline values: CDR1 MNHEY, CDR2 SVGEGT. This CDR3 is built from 13 residues. The CDR3, as DNA: TGTGCCAGCAGTTACTCCCAGAACACTGAAGCTTTCTTT. The encoded protein is CASSYSQNTEAFF.